This T cell receptor (beta chain) derives from a study of CD8+ T cells in alopecia areata. Note on this clone: Its antigen remains unknown. Gene names refer to mouse genes. The read terminates 4 residues before the CDR3 end, so the remaining end is supplied by the germline J gene. The sample has other DNA sequences that encode this CDR3 too.

RNA was isolated and reverse transcribed to cDNA, the sequencing template. Sequencing used immunoSEQ multiplex PCR; TCRdb keeps in-frame clones, though not all of them. Sampling found more than 250,000 clones, none seen once. This CDR3 has 14 residues. With V trimmed by 5 bases and J by 1 base, 0 bases remained unmatched. The germline V gene encodes CDR1 NNHDY and CDR2 SYVADS. Study findings and constraints: An increase in clonality over normal scalp was evident in lesional scalp, especially alopecia totalis/universalis. Mice gave a clearer picture of TCR sharing than patients did, possibly for HLA-related reasons.

Cutaneous lymph node cells were pooled, and they were sorted using CD4, CD8alpha, NKG2D, NKG2ACE and other markers. The chain has TRBV13-3 and TRBJ2-5, with 11 bases fitting TRBD2. The specimen was CD4+ T cells sorted from a lymph node. The receptor comes from a C3H/HeJ mouse with alopecia areata. Strain MHC haplotype: H2-k. The CDR3 DNA, read in part, is TGTGCCAGCAGGGGACTGGGGGACCAAGAC. Its protein product is CASRGLGDQD. The CDR3 in its entirety is CASRGLGDQDTQYF.